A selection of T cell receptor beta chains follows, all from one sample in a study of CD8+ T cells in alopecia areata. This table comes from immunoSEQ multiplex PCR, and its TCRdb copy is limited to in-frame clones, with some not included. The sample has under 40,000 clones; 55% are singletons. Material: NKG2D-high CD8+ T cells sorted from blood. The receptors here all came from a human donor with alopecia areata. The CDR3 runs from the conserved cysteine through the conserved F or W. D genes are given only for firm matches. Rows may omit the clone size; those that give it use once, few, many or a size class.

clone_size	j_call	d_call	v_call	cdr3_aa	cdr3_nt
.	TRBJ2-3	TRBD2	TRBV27	CASSLEPSGLLSTDTQYF	TGTGCCAGCAGTTTAGAACCTAGCGGGCTACTAAGCACAGATACGCAGTATTTT
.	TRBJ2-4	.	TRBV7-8	CASSFYKAPGTKNIQYF	TGTGCCAGCAGCTTTTATAAAGCCCCTGGGACCAAAAACATTCAGTACTTC
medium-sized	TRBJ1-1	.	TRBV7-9	CASSPQGPRGAFF	TGTGCCAGCAGCCCTCAGGGCCCGAGGGGGGCTTTCTTT
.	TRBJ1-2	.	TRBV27	CASSPDRNYGYTF	TGTGCCAGCAGTCCGGACAGAAACTATGGCTACACCTTC
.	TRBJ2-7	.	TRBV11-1	CASSFPGDYEQYF	TGTGCCAGCAGCTTCCCGGGGGACTACGAGCAGTACTTC
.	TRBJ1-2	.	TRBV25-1	CASSVAVYGYTF	TGTGCCAGCAGTGTTGCGGTCTATGGCTACACCTTC
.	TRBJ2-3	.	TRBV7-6	CASSLARDTQYF	TGTGCCAGCAGCTTAGCTCGGGATACGCAGTATTTT
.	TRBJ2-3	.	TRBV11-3	CASSLMGGTDTQYF	TGTGCCAGCAGTTTGATGGGGGGCACAGATACGCAGTATTTT
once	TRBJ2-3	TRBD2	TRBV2	CASPLAGHTDTQYF	TGTGCCAGCCCGCTAGCGGGACACACAGATACGCAGTATTTT
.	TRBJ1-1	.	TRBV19	CASSRRELNTEAFF	TGTGCCAGTAGTAGGCGAGAGCTGAACACTGAAGCTTTCTTT
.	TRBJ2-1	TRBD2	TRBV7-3	CASSLTLRLAGEQFF	TGTGCCAGCAGCTTAACCCTTAGACTAGCGGGGGAGCAGTTCTTC
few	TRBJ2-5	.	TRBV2	CASNLVPKETQYF	TGTGCCAGCAATTTGGTCCCAAAAGAGACCCAGTACTTC
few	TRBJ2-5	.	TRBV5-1	CASSLEGFTEETQYF	TGCGCCAGCAGCTTGGAGGGGTTTACGGAAGAGACCCAGTACTTC
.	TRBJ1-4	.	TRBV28	CASSIGGDEKLFF	TGTGCCAGCAGCATCGGGGGGGATGAAAAACTGTTTTTT
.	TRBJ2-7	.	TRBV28	CASSYLRGVYEQYF	TGTGCCAGCAGTTACCTGAGAGGGGTCTACGAGCAGTACTTC
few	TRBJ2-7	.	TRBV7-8	CASSQPGPYYEQYF	TGTGCCAGCAGCCAACCCGGGCCCTACTACGAGCAGTACTTC
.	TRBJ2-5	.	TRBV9	CASSVEGGRGETQYF	TGTGCCAGCAGCGTAGAAGGTGGGAGAGGCGAGACCCAGTACTTC
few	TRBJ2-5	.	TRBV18	CASSPASLEETQYF	TGTGCCAGCTCCCCTGCCTCCCTGGAAGAGACCCAGTACTTC
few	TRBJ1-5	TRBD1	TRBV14	CASSLGTGNQPQHF	TGTGCCAGCAGCCTGGGGACAGGCAATCAGCCCCAGCATTTT
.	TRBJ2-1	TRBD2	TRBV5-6	CASSLGLAPYNEQFF	TGTGCCAGCAGCTTGGGACTAGCGCCCTACAATGAGCAGTTCTTC
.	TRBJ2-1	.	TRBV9	CASSVGGAGKNNEQFF	TGTGCCAGCAGCGTAGGAGGGGCAGGGAAGAACAATGAGCAGTTCTTC
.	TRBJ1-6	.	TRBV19	CASSMGRGVSPLHF	TGTGCCAGTAGTATGGGCAGGGGAGTCTCACCCCTCCACTTT
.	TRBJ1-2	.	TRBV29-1	CSVESKRDYGYTF	TGCAGCGTTGAGTCCAAAAGGGACTATGGCTACACCTTC
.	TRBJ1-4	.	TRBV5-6	CASSLGTGQGEKLFF	TGTGCCAGCAGCTTGGGTACAGGGCAGGGGGAAAAACTGTTTTTT
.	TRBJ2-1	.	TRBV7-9	CASRPGRFFEQFF	TGTGCCAGCCGGCCAGGGCGATTCTTTGAGCAGTTCTTC
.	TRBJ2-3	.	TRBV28	CASRSGYSTDTQYF	TGTGCCAGCAGATCAGGGTATAGCACAGATACGCAGTATTTT
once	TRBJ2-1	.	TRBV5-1	CASSLHPGQRSYNEQFF	TGCGCCAGCAGCCTGCACCCCGGGCAGCGGAGCTACAATGAGCAGTTCTTC
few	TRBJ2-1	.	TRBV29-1	CSVVKPAPGRNEQFF	TGCAGCGTTGTTAAGCCAGCCCCGGGCCGCAATGAGCAGTTCTTC
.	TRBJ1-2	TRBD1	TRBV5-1	CASSETGTDNYGYTF	TGCGCCAGCAGCGAAACCGGGACAGATAACTATGGCTACACCTTC
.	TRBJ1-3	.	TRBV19	CASSLDRRSGNTIYF	TGTGCCAGTAGTTTAGACCGACGCTCTGGAAACACCATATATTTT
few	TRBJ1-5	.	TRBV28	CASSLDQPQHF	TGTGCCAGCAGTTTAGATCAGCCCCAGCATTTT
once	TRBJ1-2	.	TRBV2	CASTDPYGYTF	TGTGCCAGCACTGACCCCTATGGCTACACCTTC
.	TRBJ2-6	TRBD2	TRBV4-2	CASSQMGSSGSGANVLTF	TGTGCCAGCAGCCAAATGGGATCTAGCGGTTCTGGGGCCAACGTCCTGACTTTC
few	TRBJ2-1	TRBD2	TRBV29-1	CSVERAGPQPKQFF	TGCAGCGTTGAACGAGCGGGGCCACAACCTAAGCAGTTCTTC
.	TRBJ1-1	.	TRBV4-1	CASSQLDLFAEAFF	TGCGCCAGCAGCCAGCTTGACCTTTTCGCTGAAGCTTTCTTT
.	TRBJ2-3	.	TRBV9	CASSVDGLLSTDTQYF	TGTGCCAGCAGCGTAGACGGGCTACTGAGCACAGATACGCAGTATTTT
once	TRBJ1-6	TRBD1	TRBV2	CASGPGQGISPLHF	TGTGCCAGCGGTCCGGGACAGGGAATTTCACCCCTCCACTTT
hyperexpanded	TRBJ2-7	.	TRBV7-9	CASSFRDFGSYEQYF	TGTGCCAGCAGCTTCCGGGACTTTGGCTCCTACGAGCAGTACTTC
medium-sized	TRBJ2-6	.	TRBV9	CASSPSGANVLTF	TGTGCCAGCAGCCCTTCTGGGGCCAACGTCCTGACTTTC
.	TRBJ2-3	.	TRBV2	CASSGLGGTDTQYF	TGTGCCAGCAGCGGTCTGGGAGGCACAGATACGCAGTATTTT
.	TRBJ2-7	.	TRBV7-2	CASSSTAFLYEQYF	TGTGCCAGCAGCTCCACAGCGTTTCTCTACGAGCAGTACTTC